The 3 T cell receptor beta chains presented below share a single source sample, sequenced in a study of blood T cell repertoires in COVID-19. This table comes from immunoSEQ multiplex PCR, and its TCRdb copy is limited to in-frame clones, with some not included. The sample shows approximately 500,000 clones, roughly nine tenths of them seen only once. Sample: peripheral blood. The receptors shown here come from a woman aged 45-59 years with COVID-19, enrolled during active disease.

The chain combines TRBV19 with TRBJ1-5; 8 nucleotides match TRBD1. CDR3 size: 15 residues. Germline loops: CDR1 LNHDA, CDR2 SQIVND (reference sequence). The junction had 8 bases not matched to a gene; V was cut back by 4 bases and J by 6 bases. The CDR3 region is CASSRSGGAGQPQHF. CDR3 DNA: TGTGCCAGTAGTAGGTCAGGGGGCGCGGGTCAGCCCCAGCATTTT.

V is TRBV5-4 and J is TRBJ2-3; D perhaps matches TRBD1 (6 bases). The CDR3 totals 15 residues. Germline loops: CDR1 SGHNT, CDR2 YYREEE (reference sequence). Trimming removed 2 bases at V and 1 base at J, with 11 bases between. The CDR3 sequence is CASSLGGWGTDTQYF. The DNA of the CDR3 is TGTGCCAGCAGCTTAGGGGGTTGGGGCACAGATACGCAGTATTTT. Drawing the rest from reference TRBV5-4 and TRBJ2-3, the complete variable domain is ETGVTQSPTHLIKTRGQQVTLRCSSQSGHNTVSWYQQALGQGPQFIFQYYREEENGRGNFPPRFSGLQFPNYSSELNVNALELDDSALYLCASSLGGWGTDTQYFGPGTRLTVL.

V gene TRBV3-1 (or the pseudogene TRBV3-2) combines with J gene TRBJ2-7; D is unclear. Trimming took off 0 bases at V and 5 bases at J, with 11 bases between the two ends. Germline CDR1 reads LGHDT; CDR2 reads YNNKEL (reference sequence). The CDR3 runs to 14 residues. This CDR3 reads CASSQEGRSDEQYF. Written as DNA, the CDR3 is TGTGCCAGCAGCCAAGAGGGCCGCTCTGACGAGCAGTACTTC.